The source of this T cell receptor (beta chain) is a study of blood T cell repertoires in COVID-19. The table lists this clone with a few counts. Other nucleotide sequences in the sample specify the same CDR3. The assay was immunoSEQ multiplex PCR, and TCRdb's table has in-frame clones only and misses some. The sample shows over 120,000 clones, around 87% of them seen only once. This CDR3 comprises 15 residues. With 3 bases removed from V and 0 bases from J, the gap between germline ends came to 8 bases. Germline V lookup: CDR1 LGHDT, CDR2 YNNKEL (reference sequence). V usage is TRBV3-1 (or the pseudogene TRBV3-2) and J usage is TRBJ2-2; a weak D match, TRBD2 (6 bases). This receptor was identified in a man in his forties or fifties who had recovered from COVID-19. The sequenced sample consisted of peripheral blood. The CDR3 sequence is CASSQGGTNTGELFF. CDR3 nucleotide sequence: TGTGCCAGCAGCCAGGGCGGGACGAACACCGGGGAGCTGTTTTTT.